This T cell receptor (beta chain) was identified in a study of human T cells and chemical hapten exposure. Study at large: Small pooled library volume differences mainly caused per-sample TCR yield variation. General study results and limits: Donors in the study had alopecia, meaning their immune response may differ from healthy people's. Expanded TCRs created a significantly greater count of big CDR3 similarity clusters than controls did.

Each cDNA molecule in the library carried unique molecular identifiers. TCRdb redid the calling of the RACE reads with MiXCR, one entry per CDR3 protein. In the table there are 99,000 or so distinct CDR3 sequences, 10% to 13% of which are singletons. The CDR3 covers 15 residues. J lost 7 bases, V lost 0 bases, and 8 bases had no gene match. The germline CDR1 and CDR2 sequences are DFQATT and SNEGSKA (reference sequence). This clonotype has just a few counts. Its antigen is unidentified. The time point is: pre-sensitization, week 0. Treatment meaning: therapeutic diphenylcyclopropenone sensitization with weekly scalp DPC.

The source of this sequence is a woman aged 55-70 years with alopecia areata. Some clones in this sample may be carry-over from other donors' samples. The sample was whole blood, taken in connection with sensitization to the hapten diphenylcyclopropenone (DPC). The chain uses TRBV20-1 and TRBJ1-4; TRBD1 agrees at 7 bases. The DNA of the CDR3 is TGCAGTGCTAGAGACAACAGGGGCAGTGGTGAAAAACTGTTTTTT. It is translated as CSARDNRGSGEKLFF.